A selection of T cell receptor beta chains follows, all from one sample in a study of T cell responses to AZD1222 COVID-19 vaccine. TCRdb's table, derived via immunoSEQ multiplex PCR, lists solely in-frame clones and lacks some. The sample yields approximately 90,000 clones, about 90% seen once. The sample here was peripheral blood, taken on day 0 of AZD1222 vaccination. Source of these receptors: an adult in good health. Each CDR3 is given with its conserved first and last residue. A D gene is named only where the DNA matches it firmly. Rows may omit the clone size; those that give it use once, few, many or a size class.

CDR3nt: TGCAGCGTTCTCCCGAAACAGGGCCCTTACTACGAGCAGTACTTC
CDR3aa: CSVLPKQGPYYEQYF
abundance: -
d_gene: -
j_gene: TRBJ2-7
v_gene: TRBV29-1

CDR3nt: TGCGCCAGCAGCCAAGATTACCCCAACACCATATATTTT
CDR3aa: CASSQDYPNTIYF
abundance: large
d_gene: -
j_gene: TRBJ1-3
v_gene: TRBV4-1

CDR3nt: TGTGCCAGCAGCTTAGGGGCCGTGAATGAAAAACTGTTTTTT
CDR3aa: CASSLGAVNEKLFF
abundance: -
d_gene: -
j_gene: TRBJ1-4
v_gene: TRBV7-9

CDR3nt: TGTGCCAGCAGCTTAGCGGTCTTGGGGAGCACAGATACGCAGTATTTT
CDR3aa: CASSLAVLGSTDTQYF
abundance: -
d_gene: -
j_gene: TRBJ2-3
v_gene: TRBV7-9

CDR3nt: TGTGCCAGCACCCTGGAGGGTGATTCACCCCTCCACTTT
CDR3aa: CASTLEGDSPLHF
abundance: -
d_gene: -
j_gene: TRBJ1-6
v_gene: TRBV12-3/TRBV12-4

CDR3nt: TGTGCAGGGGGTAGAAGTGGAAACACCATATATTTT
CDR3aa: CAGGRSGNTIYF
abundance: -
d_gene: -
j_gene: TRBJ1-3
v_gene: TRBV30

CDR3nt: TGTGCCAGTAGTCCCCCGGGACGGACCAATTCACCCCTCCACTTT
CDR3aa: CASSPPGRTNSPLHF
abundance: -
d_gene: -
j_gene: TRBJ1-6
v_gene: TRBV19

CDR3nt: TGTGCCAGCAGCCTCAACACGGGGGCCTCTGGGGCCAACGTCCTGACTTTC
CDR3aa: CASSLNTGASGANVLTF
abundance: -
d_gene: -
j_gene: TRBJ2-6
v_gene: TRBV4-2

CDR3nt: TGTGCCAGCAGTTTAAACAGGGGGCGCCTCACAGATACGCAGTATTTT
CDR3aa: CASSLNRGRLTDTQYF
abundance: -
d_gene: TRBD1
j_gene: TRBJ2-3
v_gene: TRBV27

CDR3nt: TGTGCCAGCAGCTCACGGACTGGAAACAATGAGCAGTTCTTC
CDR3aa: CASSSRTGNNEQFF
abundance: many
d_gene: -
j_gene: TRBJ2-1
v_gene: TRBV11-3

CDR3nt: TGTGCCAGCAGTCCACATAGCCGACTCTACAATGAGCAGTTCTTC
CDR3aa: CASSPHSRLYNEQFF
abundance: -
d_gene: -
j_gene: TRBJ2-1
v_gene: TRBV27

CDR3nt: TGTGCCAGTAGCGGATCCCGACTAGCGGGATCAATAGATACGCAGTATTTT
CDR3aa: CASSGSRLAGSIDTQYF
abundance: -
d_gene: TRBD2
j_gene: TRBJ2-3
v_gene: TRBV19

CDR3nt: TGTGCCACCAGTGATTCAGGACAGGGTAACACCGGGGAGCTGTTTTTT
CDR3aa: CATSDSGQGNTGELFF
abundance: -
d_gene: TRBD1
j_gene: TRBJ2-2
v_gene: TRBV24-1

CDR3nt: TGTGCCAGCAGTTTCCCACGTAGCGGGCTTAACACCGGGGAGCTGTTTTTT
CDR3aa: CASSFPRSGLNTGELFF
abundance: -
d_gene: TRBD2
j_gene: TRBJ2-2
v_gene: TRBV28

CDR3nt: TGTGCCACCAGTGAAGGACCTGGAAACACCATATATTTT
CDR3aa: CATSEGPGNTIYF
abundance: -
d_gene: -
j_gene: TRBJ1-3
v_gene: TRBV24-1

CDR3nt: TGTGCCAGCAGTTCGGAACTTAAAAACATTCAGTACTTC
CDR3aa: CASSSELKNIQYF
abundance: -
d_gene: -
j_gene: TRBJ2-4
v_gene: TRBV27

CDR3nt: TGTGCCAGCAGTTACCTGGGTAGCAATCAGCCCCAGCATTTT
CDR3aa: CASSYLGSNQPQHF
abundance: -
d_gene: -
j_gene: TRBJ1-5
v_gene: TRBV6-2/TRBV6-3

CDR3nt: TGTGCCAGCAGCTTGATCCAAGCTCCCTATGGCTACACCTTC
CDR3aa: CASSLIQAPYGYTF
abundance: -
d_gene: -
j_gene: TRBJ1-2
v_gene: TRBV7-9

CDR3nt: TGTGCCAGTAGTATTGGGCAGCTAAGAGGAGCTGGAAACACCATATATTTT
CDR3aa: CASSIGQLRGAGNTIYF
abundance: -
d_gene: -
j_gene: TRBJ1-3
v_gene: TRBV19

CDR3nt: TGTGCCAGCACCTACGGGGACTCCCAAGAGACCCAGTACTTC
CDR3aa: CASTYGDSQETQYF
abundance: once
d_gene: -
j_gene: TRBJ2-5
v_gene: TRBV6-6

CDR3nt: TGTGCCAGCAGCCAAGAGGCTAGCGACTACACAGATACGCAGTATTTT
CDR3aa: CASSQEASDYTDTQYF
abundance: -
d_gene: -
j_gene: TRBJ2-3
v_gene: TRBV3-1/TRBV3-2

CDR3nt: TGTGCCAGCAGTTCAGGGGGCCCCTACGAGCAGTACTTC
CDR3aa: CASSSGGPYEQYF
abundance: -
d_gene: TRBD1
j_gene: TRBJ2-7
v_gene: TRBV28

CDR3nt: TGTGCCAGCGGCGGGGGTGTTAATTCACCCCTCCACTTT
CDR3aa: CASGGGVNSPLHF
abundance: -
d_gene: -
j_gene: TRBJ1-6
v_gene: TRBV2

CDR3nt: TGTGCCATCAGTGACACAGGGGGTATCACTGAAGCTTTCTTT
CDR3aa: CAISDTGGITEAFF
abundance: -
d_gene: TRBD1
j_gene: TRBJ1-1
v_gene: TRBV10-3

CDR3nt: TGTGCCAGCAGGGGAACAGGAAACACCATATATTTT
CDR3aa: CASRGTGNTIYF
abundance: -
d_gene: -
j_gene: TRBJ1-3
v_gene: TRBV6-5

CDR3nt: TGTGCCAGCAGCCTGCAAGTCCTACAGGGTCTGGATTCACCCCTCCACTTT
CDR3aa: CASSLQVLQGLDSPLHF
abundance: -
d_gene: -
j_gene: TRBJ1-6
v_gene: TRBV7-9

CDR3nt: TGTGCCAGCCGATCCGGGGGCGGCACTGGAAACACCATATATTTT
CDR3aa: CASRSGGGTGNTIYF
abundance: once
d_gene: -
j_gene: TRBJ1-3
v_gene: TRBV6-5

CDR3nt: TGCAGCGTTGAGGAGGACAGAAATCAGCCCCAGCATTTT
CDR3aa: CSVEEDRNQPQHF
abundance: -
d_gene: -
j_gene: TRBJ1-5
v_gene: TRBV29-1

CDR3nt: TGCAGTGCTAGTCCCCCGACAGAAAACTATGGCTACACCTTC
CDR3aa: CSASPPTENYGYTF
abundance: -
d_gene: -
j_gene: TRBJ1-2
v_gene: TRBV20-1

CDR3nt: TGTGCCAGCAGCTTGATCGGCACCGGGGAGCTGTTTTTT
CDR3aa: CASSLIGTGELFF
abundance: once
d_gene: -
j_gene: TRBJ2-2
v_gene: TRBV5-8

CDR3nt: TGTGCCAGCAGCTCCCCCCGGGACAGGGGGCTTACCGGGGAGCTGTTTTTT
CDR3aa: CASSSPRDRGLTGELFF
abundance: -
d_gene: TRBD1
j_gene: TRBJ2-2
v_gene: TRBV5-6

CDR3nt: TGTGCCAGCAGCATATTAGGAGCGGGAGGCCGCACCGGGGAGCTGTTTTTT
CDR3aa: CASSILGAGGRTGELFF
abundance: -
d_gene: TRBD2
j_gene: TRBJ2-2
v_gene: TRBV11-2

CDR3nt: TGTGCCAGCATACAGTACACTGAAGCTTTCTTT
CDR3aa: CASIQYTEAFF
abundance: -
d_gene: -
j_gene: TRBJ1-1
v_gene: TRBV2

CDR3nt: TGTGCCAGCAGCTTAGCGGCTGGGAATAGCAATCAGCCCCAGCATTTT
CDR3aa: CASSLAAGNSNQPQHF
abundance: -
d_gene: -
j_gene: TRBJ1-5
v_gene: TRBV7-8

CDR3nt: TGTGCCAGCAGCCCCCTTGGGCGGGAGGGCTTACGAGACGAGCAGTACTTC
CDR3aa: CASSPLGREGLRDEQYF
abundance: -
d_gene: TRBD2
j_gene: TRBJ2-7
v_gene: TRBV7-9

CDR3nt: TGCGCCAGCACGGACAGGGGGTCTGGAAACACCATATATTTT
CDR3aa: CASTDRGSGNTIYF
abundance: -
d_gene: TRBD1
j_gene: TRBJ1-3
v_gene: TRBV5-1

CDR3nt: TGCGCCAGCAGCTATAAGACAGGGAGTACAGATACGCAGTATTTT
CDR3aa: CASSYKTGSTDTQYF
abundance: -
d_gene: TRBD1
j_gene: TRBJ2-3
v_gene: TRBV5-1

CDR3nt: TGTGCCAGCAGCTCCCCGGGCAGGAATAGCAATCAGCCCCAGCATTTT
CDR3aa: CASSSPGRNSNQPQHF
abundance: -
d_gene: -
j_gene: TRBJ1-5
v_gene: TRBV7-8

CDR3nt: TGTGCCAGCAGCCAGGGGGCGGGAGGATCCTACAATGAGCAGTTCTTC
CDR3aa: CASSQGAGGSYNEQFF
abundance: -
d_gene: -
j_gene: TRBJ2-1
v_gene: TRBV9

CDR3nt: TGCGCCAGCAGCATTAGCGGGACCAAAGAGACCCAGTACTTC
CDR3aa: CASSISGTKETQYF
abundance: -
d_gene: TRBD2
j_gene: TRBJ2-5
v_gene: TRBV5-1